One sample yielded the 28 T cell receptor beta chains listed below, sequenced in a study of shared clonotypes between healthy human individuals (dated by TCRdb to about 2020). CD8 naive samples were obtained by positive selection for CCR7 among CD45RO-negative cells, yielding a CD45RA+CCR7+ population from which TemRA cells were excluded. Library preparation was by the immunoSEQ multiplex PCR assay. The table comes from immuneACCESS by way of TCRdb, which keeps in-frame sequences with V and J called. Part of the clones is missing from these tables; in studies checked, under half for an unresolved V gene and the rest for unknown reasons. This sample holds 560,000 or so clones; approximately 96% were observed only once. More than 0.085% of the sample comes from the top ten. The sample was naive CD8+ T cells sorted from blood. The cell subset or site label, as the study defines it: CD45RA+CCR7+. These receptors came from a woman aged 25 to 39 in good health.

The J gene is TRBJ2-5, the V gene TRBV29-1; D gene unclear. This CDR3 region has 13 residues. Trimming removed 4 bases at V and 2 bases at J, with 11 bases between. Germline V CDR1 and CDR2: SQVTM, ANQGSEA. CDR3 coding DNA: TGCAGCGTTGCCAACACTTCTCAAGAGACCCAGTACTTC. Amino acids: CSVANTSQETQYF.

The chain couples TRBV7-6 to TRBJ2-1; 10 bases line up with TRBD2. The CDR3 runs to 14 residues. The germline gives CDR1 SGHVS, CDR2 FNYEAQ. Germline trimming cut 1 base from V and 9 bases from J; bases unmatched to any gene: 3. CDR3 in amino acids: CASSLGTSGFEQFF. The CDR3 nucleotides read TGTGCCAGCAGCTTAGGGACTAGCGGCTTTGAGCAGTTCTTC.

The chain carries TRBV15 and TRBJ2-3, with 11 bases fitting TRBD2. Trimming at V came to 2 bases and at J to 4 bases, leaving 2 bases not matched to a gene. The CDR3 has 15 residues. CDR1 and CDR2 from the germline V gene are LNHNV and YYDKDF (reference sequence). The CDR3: CATSRTSGSPDTQYF. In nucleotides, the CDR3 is TGTGCCACCAGCAGAACTAGCGGGAGTCCAGATACGCAGTATTTT.

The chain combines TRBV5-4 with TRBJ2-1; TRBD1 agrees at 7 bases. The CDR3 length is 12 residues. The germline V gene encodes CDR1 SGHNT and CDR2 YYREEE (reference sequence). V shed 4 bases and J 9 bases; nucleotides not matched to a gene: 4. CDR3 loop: CASSRDSVEQFF. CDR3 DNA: TGTGCCAGCAGCAGGGACAGTGTTGAGCAGTTCTTC.

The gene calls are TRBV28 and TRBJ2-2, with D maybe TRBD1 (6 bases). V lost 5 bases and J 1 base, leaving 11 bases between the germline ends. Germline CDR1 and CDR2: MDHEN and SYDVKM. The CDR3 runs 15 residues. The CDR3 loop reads CASSPQGQNTGELFF. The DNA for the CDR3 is TGTGCCAGCAGTCCTCAGGGACAGAACACCGGGGAGCTGTTTTTT.

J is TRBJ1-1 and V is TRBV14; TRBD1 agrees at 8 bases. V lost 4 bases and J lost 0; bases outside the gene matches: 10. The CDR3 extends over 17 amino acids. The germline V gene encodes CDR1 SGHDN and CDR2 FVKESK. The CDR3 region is CASSLRQGPIMNTEAFF. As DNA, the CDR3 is TGTGCCAGCAGCCTTCGACAGGGGCCTATAATGAACACTGAAGCTTTCTTT. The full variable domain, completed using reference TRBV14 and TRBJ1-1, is EAGVTQFPSHSVIEKGQTVTLRCDPISGHDNLYWYRRVMGKEIKFLLHFVKESKQDESGMPNNRFLAERTGGTYSTLKVQPAELEDSGVYFCASSLRQGPIMNTEAFFGQGTRLTVV.

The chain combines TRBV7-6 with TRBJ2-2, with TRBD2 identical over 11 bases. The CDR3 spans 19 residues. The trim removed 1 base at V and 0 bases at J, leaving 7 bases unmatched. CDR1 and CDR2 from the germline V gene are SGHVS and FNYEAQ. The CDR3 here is CASSLVGTSGLANTGELFF. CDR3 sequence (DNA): TGTGCCAGCAGCTTAGTTGGGACTAGCGGTCTCGCGAACACCGGGGAGCTGTTTTTT.

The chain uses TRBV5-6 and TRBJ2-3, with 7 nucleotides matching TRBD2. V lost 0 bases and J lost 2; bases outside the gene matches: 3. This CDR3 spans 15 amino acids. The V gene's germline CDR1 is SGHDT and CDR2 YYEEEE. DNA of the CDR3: TGTGCCAGCAGCTTGGCCGGGGGGTACACAGATACGCAGTATTTT. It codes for CASSLAGGYTDTQYF.

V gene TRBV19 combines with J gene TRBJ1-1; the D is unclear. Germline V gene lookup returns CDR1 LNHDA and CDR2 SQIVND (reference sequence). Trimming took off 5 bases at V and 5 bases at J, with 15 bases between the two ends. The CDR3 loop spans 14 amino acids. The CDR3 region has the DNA TGTGCCAGTAGTCCAGCGGGTGTTGGGACTGAAGCTTTCTTT. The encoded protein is CASSPAGVGTEAFF.

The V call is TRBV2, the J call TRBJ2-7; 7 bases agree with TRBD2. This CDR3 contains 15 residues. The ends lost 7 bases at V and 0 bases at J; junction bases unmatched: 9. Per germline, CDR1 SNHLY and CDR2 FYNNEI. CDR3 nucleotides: TGTGCCAGCACCCAATGGCGGGAGAGCTCCTACGAGCAGTACTTC. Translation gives CASTQWRESSYEQYF.

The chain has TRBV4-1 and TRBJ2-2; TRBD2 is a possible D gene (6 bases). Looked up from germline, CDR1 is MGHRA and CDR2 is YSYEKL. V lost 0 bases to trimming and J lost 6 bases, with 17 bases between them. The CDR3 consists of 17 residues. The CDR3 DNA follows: TGCGCCAGCAGCCAAGACGGCCCCCTCGGGGGATCCGGGGAGCTGTTTTTT. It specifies CASSQDGPLGGSGELFF.

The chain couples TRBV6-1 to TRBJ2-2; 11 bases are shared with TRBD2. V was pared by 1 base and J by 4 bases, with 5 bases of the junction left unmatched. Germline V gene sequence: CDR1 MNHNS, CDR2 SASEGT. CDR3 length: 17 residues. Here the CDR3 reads CASSEVAGGPGTGELFF. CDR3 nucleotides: TGTGCCAGCAGTGAAGTAGCGGGAGGGCCGGGCACCGGGGAGCTGTTTTTT.

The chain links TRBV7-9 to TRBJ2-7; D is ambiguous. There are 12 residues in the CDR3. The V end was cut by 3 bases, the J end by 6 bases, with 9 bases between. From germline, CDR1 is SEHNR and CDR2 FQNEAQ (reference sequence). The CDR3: CASSFSSPEQYF. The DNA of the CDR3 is TGTGCCAGCAGCTTTAGCTCACCCGAGCAGTACTTC.

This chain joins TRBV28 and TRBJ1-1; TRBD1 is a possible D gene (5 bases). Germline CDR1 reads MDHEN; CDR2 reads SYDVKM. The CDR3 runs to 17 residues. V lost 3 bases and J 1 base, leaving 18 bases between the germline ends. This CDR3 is CASSFDRVKLGNTEAFF. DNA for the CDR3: TGTGCCAGCAGTTTTGACAGAGTTAAACTGGGGAACACTGAAGCTTTCTTT.

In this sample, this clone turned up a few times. In DNA, the CDR3 is TGCAGCGCGGAGAGTGGGCAGGGCTACGAGCAGTACTTC. It yields the protein CSAESGQGYEQYF. The V call is TRBV29-1, the J call TRBJ2-7; D perhaps matches TRBD1 (5 bases). Germline values: CDR1 SQVTM, CDR2 ANQGSEA. Trimming took 7 bases from V and 3 from J, leaving 16 bases between them. The CDR3 has 13 residues.

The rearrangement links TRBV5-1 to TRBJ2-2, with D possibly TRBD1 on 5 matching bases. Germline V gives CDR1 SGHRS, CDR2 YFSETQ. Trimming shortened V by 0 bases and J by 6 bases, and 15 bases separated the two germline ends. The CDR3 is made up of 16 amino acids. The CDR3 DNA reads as TGCGCCAGCAGCTTGGGTGGCAGGGTCTCTTCCGGGGAGCTGTTTTTT. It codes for CASSLGGRVSSGELFF.

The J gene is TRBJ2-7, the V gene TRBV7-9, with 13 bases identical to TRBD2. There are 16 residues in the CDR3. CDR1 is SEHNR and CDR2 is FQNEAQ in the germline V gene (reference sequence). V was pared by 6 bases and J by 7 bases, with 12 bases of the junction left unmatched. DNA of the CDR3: TGTGCCAGCAGTCCTGGGGCGGGACTAGCGGGAAGGGAGCAGTACTTC. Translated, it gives CASSPGAGLAGREQYF.

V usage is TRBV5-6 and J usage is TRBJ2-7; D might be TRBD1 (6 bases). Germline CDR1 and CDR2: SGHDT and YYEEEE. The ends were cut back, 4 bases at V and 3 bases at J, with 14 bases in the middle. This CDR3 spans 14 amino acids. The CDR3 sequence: CASSPPDRNYEQYF. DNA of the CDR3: TGTGCCAGCAGCCCACCGGACAGAAACTACGAGCAGTACTTC.

CDR3 region: CASSYGTHSYNEQFF. CDR3 nucleotides: TGTGCCAGCAGTTACGGGACACACTCCTACAATGAGCAGTTCTTC. V usage is TRBV6-5 and J usage is TRBJ2-1; D possibly corresponds to TRBD1 (6 bases). The germline V gene has CDR1 MNHEY and CDR2 SVGAGI. This CDR3 is 15 amino acids long. With 2 bases removed from V and 0 bases from J, the gap between germline ends came to 8 bases.

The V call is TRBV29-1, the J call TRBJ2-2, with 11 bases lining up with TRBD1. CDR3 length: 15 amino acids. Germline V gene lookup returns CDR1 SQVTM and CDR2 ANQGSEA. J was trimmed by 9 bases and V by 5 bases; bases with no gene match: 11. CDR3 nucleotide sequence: TGCAGCGTTCAAACCTCGGACAGGGGGCGCCGGGAGCTGTTTTTT. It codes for CSVQTSDRGRRELFF.

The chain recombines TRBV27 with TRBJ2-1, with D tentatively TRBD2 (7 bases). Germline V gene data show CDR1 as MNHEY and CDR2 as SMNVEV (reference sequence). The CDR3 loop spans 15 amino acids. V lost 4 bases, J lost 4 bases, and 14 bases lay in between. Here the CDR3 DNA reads TGTGCCAGCAGTTGGGGGGGGGCAGGGTACAATGAGCAGTTCTTC. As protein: CASSWGGAGYNEQFF.

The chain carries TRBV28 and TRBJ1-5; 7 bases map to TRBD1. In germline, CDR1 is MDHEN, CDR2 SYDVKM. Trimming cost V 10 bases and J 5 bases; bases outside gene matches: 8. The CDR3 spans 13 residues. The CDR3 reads CATGNTGDQPQHF. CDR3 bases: TGTGCCACCGGGAATACAGGGGATCAGCCCCAGCATTTT.

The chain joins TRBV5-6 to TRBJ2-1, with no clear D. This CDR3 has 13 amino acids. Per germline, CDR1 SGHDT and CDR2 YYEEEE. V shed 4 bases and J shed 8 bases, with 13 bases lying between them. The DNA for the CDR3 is TGTGCCAGCAGCCCTCCGGCCGGAGATGAGCAGTTCTTC. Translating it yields CASSPPAGDEQFF.

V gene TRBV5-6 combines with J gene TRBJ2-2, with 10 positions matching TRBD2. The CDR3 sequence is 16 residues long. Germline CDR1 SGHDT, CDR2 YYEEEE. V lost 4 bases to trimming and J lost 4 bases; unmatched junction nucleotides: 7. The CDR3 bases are TGTGCCAGCAGCGGATCACTAGCGGGACGCACCGGGGAGCTGTTTTTT. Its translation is CASSGSLAGRTGELFF.

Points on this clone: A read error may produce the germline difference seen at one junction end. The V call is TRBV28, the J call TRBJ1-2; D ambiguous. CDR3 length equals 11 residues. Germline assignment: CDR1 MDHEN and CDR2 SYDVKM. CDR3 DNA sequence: TGTGCCAGCAGTTTCCTCAGGTTTAAAGTCTTC. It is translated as CASSFLRFKVF.

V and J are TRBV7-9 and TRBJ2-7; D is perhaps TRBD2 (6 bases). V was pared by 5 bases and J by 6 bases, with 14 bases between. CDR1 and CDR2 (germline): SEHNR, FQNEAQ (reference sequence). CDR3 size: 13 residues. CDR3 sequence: CASSGLTSSEQYF. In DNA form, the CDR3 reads TGTGCCAGCAGCGGGCTGACTAGTTCCGAGCAGTACTTC.

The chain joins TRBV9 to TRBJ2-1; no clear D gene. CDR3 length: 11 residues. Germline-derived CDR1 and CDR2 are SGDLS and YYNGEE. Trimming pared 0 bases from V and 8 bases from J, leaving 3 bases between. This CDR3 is CASSVADEQFF. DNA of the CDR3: TGTGCCAGCAGCGTAGCGGATGAGCAGTTCTTC.

The CDR3 nucleotides are TGTGCCAGCAGCCGGAGCATCCCCTCCTACGAGCAGTACTTC. This codes for CASSRSIPSYEQYF. The chain recombines TRBV7-9 with TRBJ2-7; D ambiguous. Trimming cost V 5 bases and J 0 bases, with 11 bases left between them. Germline CDR1 is SEHNR and CDR2 is FQNEAQ (reference sequence). This CDR3 is 14 amino acids long.